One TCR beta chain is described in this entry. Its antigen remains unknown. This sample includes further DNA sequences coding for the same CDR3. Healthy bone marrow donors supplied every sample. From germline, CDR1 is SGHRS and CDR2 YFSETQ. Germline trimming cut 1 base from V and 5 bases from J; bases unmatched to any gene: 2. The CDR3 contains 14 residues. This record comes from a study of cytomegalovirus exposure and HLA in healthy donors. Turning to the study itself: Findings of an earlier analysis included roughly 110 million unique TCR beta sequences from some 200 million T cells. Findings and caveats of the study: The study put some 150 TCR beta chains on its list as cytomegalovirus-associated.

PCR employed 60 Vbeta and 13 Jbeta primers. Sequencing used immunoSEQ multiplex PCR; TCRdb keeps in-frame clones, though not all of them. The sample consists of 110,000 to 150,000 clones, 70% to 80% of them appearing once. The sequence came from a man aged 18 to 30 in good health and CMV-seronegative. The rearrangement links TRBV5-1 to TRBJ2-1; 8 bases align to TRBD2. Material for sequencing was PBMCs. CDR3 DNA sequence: TGCGCCAGCAGCTTGACTAGCGGAAACAATGAGCAGTTCTTC. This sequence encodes CASSLTSGNNEQFF.